This T cell receptor (beta chain) emerged from a study of PD-L1 blockade in urothelial cancer (dated by TCRdb to the late 2010s). Describing the broader study: All patients started therapy in about 2014 and received atezolizumab 1,200 mg intravenously every 3 weeks. A median of about 140,000 T cells and some 90,000 unique TCRs was obtained from blood samples, and a median clonality of approximately 0.086 was observed. Durable clinical benefit was achieved by nine patients and was not achieved by 20 patients. An ECOG performance status of 0 or 1 was recorded for the patients, and 0 to 3 prior chemotherapy regimens had been received by the patients. The study, an exploratory multi-omic analysis, examined somatic, immune and clinical correlates of response to PD-L1 blockade with atezolizumab in urothelial cancer. Durable clinical benefit was defined as progression-free survival longer than 6 months, and TCR features were also tested against progression-free and overall survival. TCR sequencing covered pretreatment tumor samples and matched, serially collected peripheral blood taken before and after atezolizumab treatment. Blood samples were analyzed 3 weeks after the start of treatment (second dose) and 6 weeks after the start of treatment. About 90% of the roughly 29 patients were identified as males with urothelial cancer of bladder origin, and a prior smoking history was reported by 18 of 29 patients. In the same patients who had TCR sequencing, pretreatment tumors also underwent whole exome sequencing and RNA sequencing. Over 28 patients had pretreatment blood TCR-seq, about 24 had at least one posttreatment blood collection, and about 24 had tumor TCR-seq. Paper-wide results and their limitations: Because the sample size was small (n of about 31) and many of the analyses were exploratory, the results are meant to be hypothesis-generating. Among patients with durable benefit, tumor-associated TCR clones showed greater expansion in peripheral blood 3 weeks after treatment started (n = 22, p = 0.022). A pretreatment peripheral blood TCR clonality below the median was linked to improved progression-free and overall survival.

The cohort included 25 to 30 patients with locally advanced or metastatic urothelial carcinoma who were treated at Memorial Sloan Kettering on a trial protocol. Peripheral blood mononuclear cells were collected from each patient pretreatment and during treatment, giving between 1 and 8 total time points per patient. The Qiagen DNeasy Blood extraction kit was used to purify genomic DNA from total PBMCs and tumor samples. PBMCs were collected pretreatment and during treatment, and were isolated and stored as previously described. From the cysteine through the phenylalanine, the CDR3 covers 16 amino acids. Of the read, only the CDR3 DNA is kept; its 48 bases are in frame from base 1. From the germline V gene, CDR1 is SGHNT and CDR2 is YENEEA. Trimming removed 1 base from V and 3 bases from J, leaving 16 bases between the germline ends. Details on this clone: The clone's antigen remains unknown. One base away there is no much larger clone; base qualities are not given.

Synthetic TCR analog templates were spiked into each PCR to estimate absolute template abundance from read counts. The immunoSEQ assay was used to amplify TCRbeta CDR3 regions from genomic DNA with bias-controlled V and J gene primers. Rearranged TCRbeta segments were sequenced at approximately 20X coverage. As for how the authors treated the data: Sequencing errors were corrected by clustering, and CDR3s were annotated against IMGT so that V, D and J genes could be assigned. Out-of-frame and stop-codon sequences were excluded, and only productive TCRbeta rearrangements were used in downstream analyses. Clonality was calculated as one minus the Shannon entropy normalized by the log of the number of unique productive sequences. Clones differing between time points or between blood and tumor were identified by Fisher's exact test with Benjamini-Hochberg correction at adjusted p below 0.01. As stored in TCRdb, this immuneACCESS dataset retains in-frame rearrangements with V and J assigned. A fraction of the clones does not appear; measured against another copy, unresolved V genes explain less than half of the discrepancy, and the remainder lacks a known reason. The V and J calls and clone size come from that table; D and trimming were worked out from the DNA. This sample has about 110,000 clones in its table, and about 85% of those were observed once. Roughly 2.2% of the sample comes from the top ten.

In this chain, TRBV11-3 is recombined with TRBJ2-7, with a weak D call of TRBD1 (5 bases match). The sequences come from PBMCs, collected around atezolizumab (anti-PD-L1) treatment. The clonotype originates from a man between 45 and 60 years old with urothelial cancer. In nucleotides, the sequence is TGTGCCAGCAGCTTAGGCCAGGGTCACGCTTACTACGAGCAGTACTTC. It codes for CASSLGQGHAYYEQYF.